The 19 T cell receptor beta chains below were found in one sample sequenced in a study of technical replicates of blood from a handful of donors. Assay used: immunoSEQ multiplex PCR; TCRdb lists only in-frame clones, some missing. Counted here are approximately 79,000 clones, about 92% occurring once; the ten biggest clones make up roughly 0.37%. Sequenced sample: T cells isolated from PBMCs. The origin of the receptors is a human donor in good health.

The CDR3 nucleotides read TGTGCCAGCGCCCGAACTTATAGCAATCAGCCCCAGCATTTT. This sequence encodes CASARTYSNQPQHF. The chain uses TRBV2 and TRBJ1-5; D remains unclear. V was cut by 8 bases and J by 0 bases, with 11 bases left in between. From germline, CDR1 is SNHLY and CDR2 FYNNEI. The CDR3 sequence is 14 residues long.

The chain joins TRBV15 to TRBJ1-1; 8 bases map to TRBD1. This CDR3 region has 15 residues. The junction had 8 bases not matched to a gene; V was cut back by 2 bases and J by 6 bases. Germline assignment: CDR1 LNHNV and CDR2 YYDKDF (reference sequence). The CDR3 coding sequence is TGTGCCACCAGCAGATCGCCGGGACAGGCCCCTGAAGCTTTCTTT. It is translated as CATSRSPGQAPEAFF.

The chain combines TRBV28 with TRBJ2-7, with TRBD1 identical over 8 bases. CDR1 is MDHEN, CDR2 SYDVKM, per germline. With V trimmed by 5 bases and J by 8 bases, 8 bases remained unmatched. The CDR3 sequence is 13 residues long. In DNA form, the CDR3 reads TGTGCCAGCAGTGGGGGACAGGCCCAGCAGCAGTACTTC. This codes for CASSGGQAQQQYF.

The chain combines TRBV4-3 with TRBJ2-1; 10 bases are a match to TRBD2. Germline values: CDR1 LGHNA, CDR2 YSLEER. The CDR3 has 16 residues. V shed 0 bases and J 4 bases; nucleotides not matched to a gene: 3. In nucleotides, the CDR3 is TGCGCCAGCAGCCAAGATACTAGCGGGAATTACAATGAGCAGTTCTTC. Amino acid sequence: CASSQDTSGNYNEQFF.

The chain employs TRBV7-9 and TRBJ2-2, with D hard to call. Looked up from germline, CDR1 is SEHNR and CDR2 is FQNEAQ (reference sequence). Trimming cost V 8 bases and J 0 bases, with 4 bases left between them. The CDR3 contains 12 residues. The CDR3 loop is CASPANTGELFF. The CDR3 DNA is TGTGCCAGCCCCGCGAACACCGGGGAGCTGTTTTTT. Variable domain in full (rest from reference TRBV7-9 and TRBJ2-2): DTGVSQNPRHKITKRGQNVTFRCDPISEHNRLYWYRQTLGQGPEFLTYFQNEAQLEKSRLLSDRFSAERPKGSFSTLEIQRTEQGDSAMYLCASPANTGELFFGEGSRLTVL.

Here the CDR3 DNA reads TGTGCCAGCGTTCTAGAAGCGGGAGGGATGAATACGCAGTATTTT. It is translated as CASVLEAGGMNTQYF. The gene calls are TRBV2 and TRBJ2-3; 10 positions match TRBD2. Germline loops: CDR1 SNHLY, CDR2 FYNNEI. This CDR3 region has 15 residues. V shed 8 bases, J shed 7 bases, and the junction held 12 bases outside the gene matches.

This clone was counted a single time. The genes are TRBV19 and TRBJ2-7; 9 bases map to TRBD1. Trimming took 8 bases from V and 2 from J; bases not matched to a gene: 7. CDR1 and CDR2 (germline): LNHDA, SQIVND (reference sequence). The CDR3 is 14 residues long. In nucleotides, the CDR3 is TGTGCCAGTTATCCGGGACAGGGCCCCTACGAGCAGTACTTC. Its protein product is CASYPGQGPYEQYF.

The rearrangement joins TRBV19 to TRBJ2-7, with TRBD2 as a possible D gene (6 bases). The CDR3 loop spans 14 amino acids. Trimming took off 10 bases at V and 0 bases at J, with 16 bases between the two ends. CDR1 and CDR2 from the germline V gene are LNHDA and SQIVND (reference sequence). Written as DNA, the CDR3 is TGTGCCACCCTTGACCGGGAGAGCTCCTACGAGCAGTACTTC. It is translated as CATLDRESSYEQYF.

The chain recombines TRBV5-4 with TRBJ2-3; tentative D call: TRBD1 (5 bases). CDR3 length equals 16 residues. Deletions cut 4 bases from V and 1 base from J, with 16 bases between. Looked up from germline, CDR1 is SGHNT and CDR2 is YYREEE (reference sequence). The CDR3 here is CASSAARDIGTDTQYF. The CDR3 DNA sequence: TGTGCCAGCAGCGCCGCCAGGGATATCGGCACAGATACGCAGTATTTT.

The rearrangement links TRBV29-1 to TRBJ1-2; TRBD1 agrees at 8 bases. The germline V gene has CDR1 SQVTM and CDR2 ANQGSEA. This CDR3 has 12 amino acids. With 6 bases clipped from V and 3 bases from J, the junction kept 3 bases outside the gene matches. CDR3 sequence (DNA): TGCAGCGTCAGGGGGCCAGACTATGGCTACACCTTC. The encoded protein is CSVRGPDYGYTF.

The V and J genes are TRBV5-8 and TRBJ2-1, with 8 nucleotides matching TRBD2. The CDR3 is 16 amino acids. Trimming at V came to 0 bases and at J to 7 bases, leaving 9 bases not matched to a gene. Germline assignment: CDR1 SGHTS and CDR2 YDEGEE. The CDR3 spells CASSLEVIAGMNEQFF. The CDR3, as DNA: TGTGCCAGCAGCTTGGAGGTGATAGCGGGAATGAATGAGCAGTTCTTC.

The CDR3: CASSYSIADREGYTF. CDR3 DNA sequence: TGTGCCAGCAGTTACTCGATAGCGGACAGGGAGGGCTACACCTTC. This sequence joins TRBV6-5 and TRBJ1-2, with 8 bases identical to TRBD1. The CDR3 has 15 amino acids. V trimming: 0 bases; J trimming: 8 bases; junction bases outside the gene matches: 8. The germline V gene has CDR1 MNHEY and CDR2 SVGAGI.

The gene calls are TRBV11-2 and TRBJ2-4; D is perhaps TRBD2 (5 bases). Deletions cut 3 bases from V and 2 bases from J, with 8 bases between. Germline lookup yields CDR1 SGHAT and CDR2 FQNNGV. The CDR3 sequence is 14 residues long. The DNA of the CDR3 is TGTGCCAGCAGCTTGGGAGTTTCCAAAAACATTCAGTACTTC. As protein: CASSLGVSKNIQYF.

This chain connects TRBV11-3 to TRBJ2-5, with D tentatively TRBD2 (6 bases). CDR1 and CDR2 (germline): SGHNT, YENEEA. V lost 0 bases and J 0 bases, leaving 8 bases between the germline ends. The CDR3 sequence is 15 residues long. As DNA, the CDR3 is TGTGCCAGCAGCTTAGACAGCGGGTACCAAGAGACCCAGTACTTC. Its protein is CASSLDSGYQETQYF.

The V call is TRBV5-1, the J call TRBJ2-3; TRBD2 matches 7 bases. This CDR3 spans 15 amino acids. In germline, CDR1 is SGHRS, CDR2 YFSETQ. V trimming: 0 bases; J trimming: 8 bases; junction bases outside the gene matches: 9. The CDR3 DNA reads as TGCGCCAGCAGCTTGGGGGACCTAACTAGCGCTACGCAGTATTTT. The encoded protein is CASSLGDLTSATQYF.

The J gene is TRBJ2-2, the V gene TRBV30, with 11 nucleotides matching TRBD2. Germline V CDR1 and CDR2: GTSNPN, SVGIG (reference sequence). The CDR3 is made up of 15 amino acids. J was trimmed by 6 bases and V by 4 bases; bases with no gene match: 7. The CDR3 loop is CAWNGFSGRAGELFF. DNA for the CDR3: TGTGCCTGGAATGGGTTTAGCGGGAGGGCCGGGGAGCTGTTTTTT.

The chain employs TRBV9 and TRBJ1-1; TRBD1 agrees at 9 bases. After removal of 4 bases from V and 4 bases from J, the junction contained 8 bases not matched to a gene. In germline, CDR1 is SGDLS, CDR2 YYNGEE. This CDR3 region has 15 residues. The CDR3 sequence: CASSKQGAVSTEAFF. The CDR3 nucleotides read TGTGCCAGCAGCAAACAGGGGGCCGTTAGCACTGAAGCTTTCTTT.

V usage is TRBV7-9 and J usage is TRBJ2-5, with TRBD2 matching over 12 bases. The CDR3 sequence is 16 residues long. With V trimmed by 5 bases and J by 4 bases, 8 bases remained unmatched. Germline V lookup: CDR1 SEHNR, CDR2 FQNEAQ (reference sequence). DNA for the CDR3: TGTGCCAGCAGCCTGACGGCGGGACTAGCGGGAGAGACCCAGTACTTC. Translation: CASSLTAGLAGETQYF.

This clone was found once. The gene calls are TRBV5-1 and TRBJ2-3; 9 bases map to TRBD1. The length of the CDR3 is 16 residues. V lost 3 bases and J lost 6; bases outside the gene matches: 11. CDR1 and CDR2 from the germline V gene are SGHRS and YFSETQ. CDR3 amino acids: CASSSIQVQGADTQYF. CDR3 DNA sequence: TGCGCCAGCAGCTCGATTCAGGTACAGGGGGCCGATACGCAGTATTTT.